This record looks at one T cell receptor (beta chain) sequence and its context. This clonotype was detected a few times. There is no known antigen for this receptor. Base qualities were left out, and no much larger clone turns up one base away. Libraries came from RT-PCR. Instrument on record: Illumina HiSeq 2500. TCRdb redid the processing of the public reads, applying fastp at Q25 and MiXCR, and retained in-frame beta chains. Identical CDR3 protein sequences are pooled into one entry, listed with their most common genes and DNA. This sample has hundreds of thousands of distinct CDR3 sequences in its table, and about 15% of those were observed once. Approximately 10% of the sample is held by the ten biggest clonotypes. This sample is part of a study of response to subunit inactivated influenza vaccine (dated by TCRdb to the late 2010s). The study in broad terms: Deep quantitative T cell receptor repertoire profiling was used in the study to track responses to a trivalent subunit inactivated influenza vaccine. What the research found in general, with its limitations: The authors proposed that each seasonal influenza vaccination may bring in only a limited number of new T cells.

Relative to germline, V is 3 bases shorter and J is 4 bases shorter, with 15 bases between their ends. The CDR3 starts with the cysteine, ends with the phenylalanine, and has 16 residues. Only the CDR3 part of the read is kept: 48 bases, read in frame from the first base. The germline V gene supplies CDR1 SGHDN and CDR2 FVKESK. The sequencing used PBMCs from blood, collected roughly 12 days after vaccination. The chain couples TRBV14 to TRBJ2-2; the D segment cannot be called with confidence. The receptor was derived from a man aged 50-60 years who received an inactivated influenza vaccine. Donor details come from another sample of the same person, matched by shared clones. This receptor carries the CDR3 CASSQLHSRLTGELFF. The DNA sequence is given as TGTGCCAGCAGCCAGCTACACAGTCGACTCACCGGGGAGCTGTTTTTT.